What follows is one TCR beta chain and its context. Antigen unknown. CD45RO/CCR7/CD25/CD127/CD95/CD27 sorting isolated CD4+ naive, central memory, regulatory and stem cell-like memory cells. The data were obtained in a study of beta chain features in type 1 diabetes. General study findings and limits: Patients' naive, central memory and Treg TCRB repertoires seemed closer to one another than those of healthy donors.

V gave up 3 bases and J gave up 3 bases, with 3 bases separating them. This CDR3 is built from 12 residues. Germline V CDR1 and CDR2: SNHLY, FYNNEI. The whole isolated RNA underwent reverse transcription, so sequencing captured expressed TCRB transcripts. There were about 3.6 million reads on average in the naive, central memory and regulatory T cell samples. Some clones are missing from TCRdb's copy, which holds only in-frame ones; the method was immunoSEQ multiplex PCR. The sample consists of about 470,000 clones, about 30% of them appearing once. What was sequenced was naive CD4+ T cells from blood. This chain connects TRBV2 to TRBJ2-1; D is undetermined. The sequence was collected from a man younger than 35 in good health. CDR3 sequence reads: CASSDSYNEQFF. The CDR3 DNA reads TGTGCCAGCAGTGACAGCTACAATGAGCAGTTCTTC. Full variable domain (remainder filled in from reference TRBV2 and TRBJ2-1): EPEVTQTPSHQVTQMGQEVILRCVPISNHLYFYWYRQILGQKVEFLVSFYNNEISEKSEIFDDQFSVERPDGSNFTLKIRSTKLEDSAMYFCASSDSYNEQFFGPGTRLTVL.